The 28 T cell receptor beta chains below come from one sample, sequenced in a study of CD8 T cells in ankylosing spondylitis. General study findings and limits: Within ankylosing spondylitis blood, a TCR beta motif made up of under 10 highly homologous variants appeared to be characteristic.

These receptors lack a known antigen. TCRdb fed the 5' RACE reads into MiXCR, producing one record per CDR3 protein. The data show 130,000 or so distinct CDR3 sequences, with approximately 17% seen just once and approximately 30% held by the top ten. Sequences were obtained from blood, either unsorted or a sorted T cell fraction (not recorded which). The receptors originated from a male donor with ankylosing spondylitis.

This clonotype was counted many times. The V gene is TRBV4-1, the J gene TRBJ2-1, with D perhaps TRBD1 or TRBD2 (5 bases each). Per the germline V gene, CDR1 is MGHRA and CDR2 is YSYEKL. The CDR3 consists of 17 residues. The V end lost 0 bases, the J end lost 5 bases, and 17 bases lay between the germline ends. CDR3 DNA: TGCGCCAGCAGCCAAGACGGGGCAGACCGGATCAACAATGAGCAGTTCTTC. Translated: CASSQDGADRINNEQFF.

This clonotype has ten or more counts. This chain uses TRBV27 with TRBJ2-7; D is perhaps TRBD1 or TRBD2 (5 bases each). Trimming stripped 5 bases from V and 3 bases from J, with 11 bases between. The germline gives CDR1 MNHEY, CDR2 SMNVEV (reference sequence). This CDR3 is built from 13 residues. CDR3 bases: TGTGCCAGCAGTCCCCGAGGGGTCTACGAGCAGTACTTC. Translating gives CASSPRGVYEQYF.

This clonotype was counted between two and nine times. The rearrangement links TRBV29-1 to TRBJ2-1, with D perhaps TRBD1 (7 bases). Deletions cut 6 bases from V and 0 bases from J, with 18 bases between. CDR3 size: 16 residues. Germline CDR1 SQVTM, CDR2 ANQGSEA. The CDR3 protein is CSVLDRDWSSYNEQFF. CDR3 bases: TGCAGCGTCCTAGACAGGGACTGGAGCTCCTACAATGAGCAGTTCTTC.

This chain links TRBV6-1 with TRBJ2-1; 7 bases match TRBD1. Germline CDR1 and CDR2: MNHNS and SASEGT. J was trimmed by 6 bases and V by 7 bases; bases with no gene match: 12. The CDR3 is made up of 15 amino acids. The CDR3 protein is CASIKGAGLFNEQFF. The CDR3 DNA sequence: TGTGCCAGCATAAAGGGGGCAGGGCTTTTCAATGAGCAGTTCTTC.

The CDR3 region is CSVERAGGAYGYTF. In DNA form, the CDR3 reads TGCAGCGTTGAGCGGGCGGGGGGCGCGTATGGCTACACCTTC. The J gene is TRBJ1-2, the V gene TRBV29-1, with D perhaps TRBD1 (6 bases). The CDR3 runs to 14 residues. Trimming removed 3 bases from V and 5 bases from J, with 16 bases in between. The germline V gene encodes CDR1 SQVTM and CDR2 ANQGSEA.

This clonotype was recorded many times. The V and J genes are TRBV29-1 and TRBJ1-2; 7 nucleotides agree with TRBD1. After removal of 2 bases from V and 3 bases from J, the junction contained 9 bases not matched to a gene. The CDR3 has 15 residues. Germline CDR1 SQVTM, CDR2 ANQGSEA. DNA of the CDR3: TGCAGCGTTGAAAAGTGGGACAGATCTTACTATGGCTACACCTTC. It encodes CSVEKWDRSYYGYTF.

This chain links TRBV20-1 with TRBJ2-3; 8 bases are shared with TRBD2. Germline CDR1 reads DFQATT; CDR2 reads SNEGSKA (reference sequence). CDR3 length: 16 residues. Unmatched junction bases numbered 15, after V lost 7 bases and J lost 3 bases. CDR3 sequence (DNA): TGCAGTGGGAAGGGTGTACGGGAGGGCCTGACAGATACGCAGTATTTT. Its translation: CSGKGVREGLTDTQYF.

V is TRBV27 and J is TRBJ2-7; 16 bases line up with TRBD2. This CDR3 is 17 amino acids long. Germline values: CDR1 MNHEY, CDR2 SMNVEV (reference sequence). V trimming: 7 bases; J trimming: 1 base; junction bases outside the gene matches: 7. The CDR3 DNA reads TGTGCCAGCATTGGAGGGACTAGCGGGAGGGCTTCCTACGAGCAGTACTTC. Translation: CASIGGTSGRASYEQYF.

The table lists this clonotype with a few counts. The chain combines TRBV20-1 with TRBJ2-7, with D maybe TRBD1 (5 bases). This CDR3 is 11 amino acids long. V was pared by 4 bases and J by 6 bases, with 10 bases between. Germline loops: CDR1 DFQATT, CDR2 SNEGSKA (reference sequence). CDR3 region: CSANQGGEQYF. The CDR3 DNA follows: TGCAGTGCTAACCAGGGTGGCGAGCAGTACTTC.

This clonotype was detected a few times. The gene calls are TRBV4-2 and TRBJ2-3, with a tentative D call TRBD2 (5 bases). The CDR3 length is 15 residues. Germline CDR1 LGHNA, CDR2 YNFKEQ. V was shortened by 3 bases and J by 6 bases, with 16 bases between the two germline ends. CDR3 sequence: CASSQRARRLDTQYF. In nucleotides, the CDR3 is TGTGCCAGCAGCCAGAGGGCCAGGAGACTTGATACGCAGTATTTT.

The V gene is TRBV7-3, the J gene TRBJ1-1; D gene unclear. In germline, CDR1 is SGHTA, CDR2 FQGTGA. V was shortened by 5 bases and J by 1 base, with 8 bases between the two germline ends. This CDR3 spans 13 amino acids. The DNA for the CDR3 is TGTGCCAGCAGCACTCGAGAGAACACTGAAGCTTTCTTT. Translating gives CASSTRENTEAFF.

This clonotype was seen more than once but under ten times. The rearrangement links TRBV7-9 to TRBJ2-1; possibly TRBD2 for D (6 bases). There are 16 residues in the CDR3. The germline V gene encodes CDR1 SEHNR and CDR2 FQNEAQ (reference sequence). V was cut by 3 bases and J by 5 bases, with 17 bases left in between. The CDR3 protein is CASSFLGLPPNNEQFF. The CDR3 DNA reads as TGTGCCAGCAGCTTCCTGGGACTTCCCCCAAACAATGAGCAGTTCTTC. The complete variable domain, with remaining parts taken from reference TRBV7-9 and TRBJ2-1, reads DTGVSQNPRHKITKRGQNVTFRCDPISEHNRLYWYRQTLGQGPEFLTYFQNEAQLEKSRLLSDRFSAERPKGSFSTLEIQRTEQGDSAMYLCASSFLGLPPNNEQFFGPGTRLTVL.

The rearrangement links TRBV5-4 to TRBJ2-5; 7 bases agree with TRBD2. The CDR3 consists of 17 residues. The trim removed 3 bases at V and 5 bases at J, leaving 16 bases unmatched. CDR1 and CDR2 from the germline V gene are SGHNT and YYREEE (reference sequence). The CDR3 is CASSWIGLGEGLETQYF. CDR3 coding DNA: TGTGCCAGCAGCTGGATAGGTTTGGGGGAGGGCCTGGAGACCCAGTACTTC.

This clonotype was detected ten times or more. V and J are TRBV12-3 or TRBV12-4 and TRBJ2-1; 15 positions match TRBD2. V lost 4 bases and J lost 9; bases outside the gene matches: 4. The CDR3 loop spans 15 amino acids. The CDR3 spells CASSWTSGGVSEQFF. The CDR3 region has the DNA TGTGCCAGCAGTTGGACTAGCGGGGGGGTATCTGAGCAGTTCTTC.

This chain joins TRBV4-3 and TRBJ2-3; 13 bases agree with TRBD2. Germline V CDR1 and CDR2: LGHNA, YSLEER. J gave up 2 bases and V 3 bases, and 5 bases lay outside the gene matches. The CDR3 runs 17 residues. DNA for the CDR3: TGCGCCAGCAGCCAGGGGACTAGCGGGACTCTCACAGATACGCAGTATTTT. Its protein is CASSQGTSGTLTDTQYF.

The chain uses TRBV7-9 and TRBJ2-5, with 7 bases that match TRBD2. The junction had 7 bases not matched to a gene; V was cut back by 4 bases and J by 5 bases. Germline assignment: CDR1 SEHNR and CDR2 FQNEAQ (reference sequence). The length of the CDR3 is 14 residues. CDR3 nucleotide sequence: TGTGCCAGCAGCTCAGGGAGGGTTTGGGAGACCCAGTACTTC. This translates into CASSSGRVWETQYF.

The chain uses TRBV5-4 and TRBJ2-3; 7 nucleotides align to TRBD2. The CDR3 length is 17 residues. V shed 4 bases, J shed 2 bases, and the junction held 13 bases outside the gene matches. The V gene's germline CDR1 is SGHNT and CDR2 YYREEE (reference sequence). The CDR3 bases are TGTGCCAGCAGCGCGCCGTGGGCGGGAGATCCCACAGATACGCAGTATTTT. Its protein product is CASSAPWAGDPTDTQYF.

The rearrangement links TRBV9 to TRBJ2-1, with 10 bases fitting TRBD2. The CDR3 has 15 amino acids. CDR1 and CDR2 (germline): SGDLS, YYNGEE. Trimming removed 3 bases from V and 7 bases from J; junction bases left unmatched: 7. CDR3 residues: CASSGGTSELNEQFF. The CDR3 DNA follows: TGTGCCAGCAGCGGAGGGACTAGCGAGTTGAATGAGCAGTTCTTC.

This clonotype was detected a few times. V and J are TRBV27 and TRBJ2-7; 13 nucleotides match TRBD2. V shed 10 bases and J 3 bases; nucleotides not matched to a gene: 12. From germline, CDR1 is MNHEY and CDR2 SMNVEV (reference sequence). This CDR3 spans 16 amino acids. The CDR3 region has the DNA TGTGCCACCCAGCTAAAGGGACTAGCGGGAAACTACGAGCAGTACTTC. Its protein product is CATQLKGLAGNYEQYF.

The J gene is TRBJ2-5, the V gene TRBV25-1, with D uncertain. The CDR3 length is 14 residues. With 5 bases removed from V and 5 bases from J, the gap between germline ends came to 15 bases. Germline assignment: CDR1 MGHDK and CDR2 SYGVNS. In DNA form, the CDR3 reads TGTGCCAGCAGTTTATACGACCCCCCCGAGACCCAGTACTTC. Translating gives CASSLYDPPETQYF.

The chain is built from TRBV29-1 and TRBJ1-2, with TRBD1 matching 9 bases. V lost 5 bases to trimming and J lost 8 bases; unmatched junction nucleotides: 15. CDR1 SQVTM and CDR2 ANQGSEA come from the germline V gene. The CDR3 is 15 amino acids. In DNA form, the CDR3 reads TGCAGCGTTCACCCGGGACAGGGAGCCACTAAGGGCTACACCTTC. Encoded protein: CSVHPGQGATKGYTF.

CDR3 loop: CAIALSPSSYNEQFF. The DNA of the CDR3 is TGTGCCATTGCCCTGTCGCCTAGTTCCTACAATGAGCAGTTCTTC. The rearrangement uses TRBV12-3 or TRBV12-4 and TRBJ2-1, with D unclear. The V and J ends lost 10 bases and 1 base respectively, with 17 bases between them. The CDR3 is 15 residues long.

A few counts support this clonotype. The rearrangement uses TRBV7-9 and TRBJ2-7; possibly TRBD2 for D (5 bases). Germline V gene lookup returns CDR1 SEHNR and CDR2 FQNEAQ (reference sequence). There are 16 residues in the CDR3. Trimming stripped 1 base from V and 7 bases from J, with 20 bases between. CDR3 sequence: CASSLVGGTKTGEQYF. In DNA, the CDR3 is TGTGCCAGCAGCTTAGTAGGAGGAACCAAAACGGGGGAGCAGTACTTC.

This clonotype was seen more than once but under ten times. The chain recombines TRBV6-2 or TRBV6-3 with TRBJ2-3; D may be TRBD1 (5 bases). V was pared by 4 bases and J by 0 bases, with 14 bases between. This CDR3 contains 16 residues. Germline values: CDR1 MNHEY, CDR2 SVGEGT. This chain's CDR3 is CASSLAQGTSTDTQYF. The DNA for the CDR3 is TGTGCCAGCAGTTTAGCCCAGGGTACCAGCACAGATACGCAGTATTTT.

V usage is TRBV9 and J usage is TRBJ2-1; 12 bases are a match to TRBD2. Germline CDR1 and CDR2: SGDLS and YYNGEE. V gave up 0 bases and J gave up 9 bases; unmatched junction bases: 7. This CDR3 contains 16 residues. The CDR3 loop is CASSVDPSGRGREQFF. Here the CDR3 DNA reads TGTGCCAGCAGCGTAGATCCTAGCGGGAGGGGGCGTGAGCAGTTCTTC. The full variable domain, in which reference TRBV9 and TRBJ2-1 provide the parts outside the CDR3, is DSGVTQTPKHLITATGQRVTLRCSPRSGDLSVYWYQQSLDQGLQFLIQYYNGEERAKGNILERFSAQQFPDLHSELNLSSLELGDSALYFCASSVDPSGRGREQFFGPGTRLTVL.

This clonotype turned up a few times. J is TRBJ2-2 and V is TRBV4-1; D is possibly TRBD2 (6 bases). The CDR3 spans 17 residues. The germline V gene encodes CDR1 MGHRA and CDR2 YSYEKL. V was clipped by 3 bases and J by 0 bases, with 14 bases between them. The chain's CDR3 is CASSHPSRGPNTGELFF. The DNA of the CDR3 is TGCGCCAGCAGCCACCCCTCGCGGGGACCGAACACCGGGGAGCTGTTTTTT.

This clonotype was detected only a few times. V is TRBV7-8 and J is TRBJ2-3; D may be TRBD1 (7 bases). V was trimmed by 5 bases and J by 1 base, leaving 13 bases between them. The CDR3 spans 15 residues. Germline V gene lookup returns CDR1 SGHVS and CDR2 FQNEAQ. The CDR3 loop reads CASSGFRGGTDTQYF. The CDR3 DNA reads as TGTGCCAGCAGCGGTTTCAGGGGGGGCACAGATACGCAGTATTTT.

The chain is built from TRBV28 and TRBJ2-7; a weak D match, TRBD1 (5 bases). Trimming removed 1 base at V and 3 bases at J, with 10 bases between. The CDR3 is 14 amino acids. The germline gives CDR1 MDHEN, CDR2 SYDVKM. The CDR3 DNA reads as TGTGCCAGCAGTTTATCCTACCAGGGCTACGAGCAGTACTTC. It yields the protein CASSLSYQGYEQYF.